This T cell receptor (beta chain) was documented in a study of blood T cell repertoires in COVID-19 (dated by TCRdb to the early 2020s). The study in broad terms: The collaborator samples originated in the United States, Italy and Spain and spanned the acute and convalescent phases of COVID-19. The prospective study material was composed of cDNA or gDNA derived from T cells, B-cell-depleted T cells, or PBMCs. The dataset comprised deeply sampled blood TCRbeta repertoires from subjects exposed to, actively infected with, or recovered from COVID-19. A freely available public database, intended as a resource for researchers studying the immune response to SARS-CoV-2, is where the repertoires were released. Samples came from the ongoing ImmuneRACE study (first 160 participants) plus 1,254 subjects from 6 global collaborators. Nearly every sample came with metadata listing a de-identified subject ID, COVID-19 status, age in years and sex. Where HLA class I and class II types were available, the types were taken from metadata supplied by the sample provider, not from assay-based typing. What the research found in general, with its limitations: How much clinical and demographic metadata was included differed by source and by participant, and the metadata was provided uncurated.

In the case of this clone: Its cognate antigen has yet to be identified. Per-base quality was not reported, and no clone a single base away is much larger than it.

Collaborating institutions collected whole blood in K2EDTA tubes following their own protocols. For TCRbeta analysis, collaborators shipped samples in one of three forms: frozen whole blood, isolated PBMCs, or DNA extracted from either of those sample types. CDR1 and CDR2 were assigned from the germline V gene (reference sequence) as SGHNT and YYREEE. The CDR3 numbers 16 residues from cysteine through phenylalanine. The read is trimmed to its CDR3 DNA, 48 bases read in frame from base 1. V and J are truncated by 2 bases and 1 base respectively, leaving an intervening sequence of 14 bases. The immunoSEQ Assay, a bias-controlled multiplex PCR, was used to amplify TCRbeta CDR3 regions from genomic DNA. The original pipeline was this. The number of nucleated cells in each sample was estimated by amplification of reference gene primers within the assay. Sequence reads were collapsed and filtered to measure the absolute abundance of every unique TCRbeta CDR3 rearrangement. For each sample, productive Simpson clonality was calculated as the square root of Simpson's diversity index over productive rearrangements. The source is immuneACCESS, and TCRdb retained only in-frame sequences with V and J called. Part of the clones is not carried over; for the studies checked, unresolved V genes explain less than half of this, and the remainder is unexplained. From that table come the V and J calls and clone size; the DNA was used to work out D and trimming. For this sample the table gives around 130,000 clones, of which around 85% were detected only once. The ten largest make up around 17% of the sample.

The sample consisted of peripheral blood. The rearrangement joined TRBV5-4 to TRBJ2-3, with TRBD2 perhaps the D gene, on 6 matching bases. The TCR was taken from a woman in her forties or fifties with acute or convalescent COVID-19. The nucleotide sequence is TGTGCCAGCAGCTTCTTTTTAGCGGTGCGCACAGATACGCAGTATTTT. Translated, it reads CASSFFLAVRTDTQYF.